Described below is a single T cell receptor beta chain sequence and its context. These data originate in a study of blood T cell repertoires in COVID-19. The protocol was immunoSEQ multiplex PCR, while the TCRdb copy is restricted to in-frame clones and leaves out a portion. The sample has some 140,000 clones; about 83% are singletons. The sequenced sample was peripheral blood. The sequence derives from a woman aged 55 to 70 with COVID-19, enrolled during active disease.

CDR3 region: CASSQRRGASGNTIYF. The CDR3 nucleotides are TGTGCCAGCAGCCAACGCCGTGGGGCCTCTGGAAACACCATATATTTT. The chain is built from TRBV3-1 (or the pseudogene TRBV3-2) and TRBJ1-3, with TRBD1 as a possible D gene (5 bases). The CDR3 is made up of 16 amino acids. V lost 2 bases and J 0 bases, leaving 11 bases between the germline ends. Germline CDR1 reads LGHDT; CDR2 reads YNNKEL (reference sequence).